This entry lists 26 T cell receptor beta chains sequenced from one sample in a study of blood T cells in healthy people across ages. A second PCR of roughly 7 to 11 cycles used a sample-barcoded 5' primer and a J-beta primer mix. TCRdb called the 5' RACE reads again in MiXCR, with one record for every CDR3 protein. This sample has around 850,000 distinct CDR3 sequences, with roughly 40% found just once. The sample consisted of blood. Receptors were obtained from a man aged 18 to 30 in good health.

This clonotype appeared a few times. The chain uses TRBV6-2 or TRBV6-3 and TRBJ1-5; D is undetermined. This CDR3 is built from 12 residues. Germline CDR1 is MNHEY and CDR2 is SVGEGT. Trimming took off 0 bases at V and 7 bases at J, with 4 bases between the two ends. CDR3 sequence: CASSYSHQPQHF. The CDR3 nucleotides read TGTGCCAGCAGTTACTCCCACCAGCCCCAGCATTTT.

The chain uses TRBV4-1 and TRBJ1-1; maybe TRBD1 (5 bases). The germline V gene has CDR1 MGHRA and CDR2 YSYEKL. The CDR3 runs 16 residues. V lost 4 bases, J lost 1 base, and 16 bases lay in between. The CDR3 region has the DNA TGCGCCAGCAGCCTCGAGACAGCTCAAACGAACACTGAAGCTTTCTTT. It yields the protein CASSLETAQTNTEAFF.

The chain carries TRBV7-2 and TRBJ1-1; no firm D call. Trimming removed 6 bases from V and 1 base from J, with 9 bases in between. There are 13 residues in the CDR3. Germline V CDR1 and CDR2: SGHTA, FQGNSA. In DNA form, the CDR3 reads TGTGCCAGCAGAATACAGAGGAACACTGAAGCTTTCTTT. This encodes CASRIQRNTEAFF.

The chain couples TRBV7-2 to TRBJ2-4; D could derive from TRBD1 or TRBD2 (5 bases each). The J call may be incorrect, as the DNA end agrees better with TRBJ2-5. The length of the CDR3 is 15 residues. Germline loops: CDR1 SGHTA, CDR2 FQGNSA. The CDR3 reads CASSYHRPEGETQYF. The CDR3 DNA is TGTGCCAGCAGCTACCATCGGCCTGAGGGGGAGACCCAGTACTTC.

This clonotype showed up just a few times. The chain joins TRBV10-3 to TRBJ2-3, with TRBD2 as a possible D gene (5 bases). The CDR3 contains 15 residues. Germline V gene sequence: CDR1 ENHRY, CDR2 SYGVKD. Trimming removed 2 bases from V and 4 bases from J, with 13 bases in between. The CDR3 is CAISEGGLEADTQYF. Here the CDR3 DNA reads TGTGCCATCAGTGAGGGAGGTCTAGAGGCAGATACGCAGTATTTT.

This sequence joins TRBV9 and TRBJ2-3; D gene unclear. The length of the CDR3 is 16 residues. Per germline, CDR1 SGDLS and CDR2 YYNGEE. With 4 bases removed from V and 4 bases from J, the gap between germline ends came to 19 bases. The CDR3 DNA reads as TGTGCCAGCAGCTCCAGCCTCGCGATCGGGTCAGATACGCAGTATTTT. Translating gives CASSSSLAIGSDTQYF.

V usage is TRBV5-1 and J usage is TRBJ2-1, with D possibly TRBD2 on 6 matching bases. This CDR3 comprises 14 residues. Germline V gene lookup returns CDR1 SGHRS and CDR2 YFSETQ. Trimming cost V 5 bases and J 8 bases, with 17 bases left between them. The CDR3 bases are TGCGCCAGCAGTGCTAAGGTAGCGGTCGATGAGCAGTTCTTC. Protein: CASSAKVAVDEQFF. Full variable domain (rest looked up from reference TRBV5-1 and TRBJ2-1): KAGVTQTPRYLIKTRGQQVTLSCSPISGHRSVSWYQQTPGQGLQFLFEYFSETQRNKGNFPGRFSGRQFSNSRSEMNVSTLELGDSALYLCASSAKVAVDEQFFGPGTRLTVL.

There are a few counts of this clonotype. This chain joins TRBV5-1 and TRBJ2-3; a possible D gene is TRBD1 (5 bases). Germline CDR1 reads SGHRS; CDR2 reads YFSETQ. The CDR3 runs 14 residues. Between the trimmed V and J ends, which lost 3 bases and 2 bases, there was a span of 10 bases. The CDR3 nucleotides read TGCGCCAGCAGCTACGACAGATCCACAGATACGCAGTATTTT. This gives the protein CASSYDRSTDTQYF.

CDR3 in amino acids: CASSFMTDTQYF. The DNA of the CDR3 is TGTGCCAGCAGTTTTATGACGGATACGCAGTATTTT. The chain has TRBV12-3 or TRBV12-4 and TRBJ2-3; no clear D gene. V lost 3 bases and J lost 6, with 7 bases in between. The length of the CDR3 is 12 residues.

Note on this clonotype: One end of the junction varies from germline; a read error may be responsible. The rearrangement uses TRBV5-5 and TRBJ1-1; 7 nucleotides match TRBD1. The germline CDR1 and CDR2 sequences are SGHKS and YYEKEE (reference sequence). This CDR3 region has 16 residues. CDR3 coding DNA: TGTGCCAGCAGCTTTAACGAGGGGGCACCGAACACTGAGGCTTTCTTT. Its translation is CASSFNEGAPNTEAFF.

The chain links TRBV20-1 to TRBJ2-3; 10 positions agree with TRBD1. The ends lost 6 bases at V and 5 bases at J; junction bases unmatched: 11. Germline lookup yields CDR1 DFQATT and CDR2 SNEGSKA (reference sequence). This CDR3 comprises 15 residues. The CDR3 loop reads CSARGDRGGIDTQYF. CDR3 bases: TGCAGTGCGCGGGGGGACAGGGGAGGCATAGATACGCAGTATTTT.

The chain joins TRBV28 to TRBJ1-2; D gene uncertain. This CDR3 spans 12 amino acids. Germline CDR1 reads MDHEN; CDR2 reads SYDVKM. V lost 6 bases and J 4 bases, leaving 9 bases between the germline ends. The CDR3 sequence is CASRLPLYGYTF. CDR3 bases: TGTGCCAGCAGGCTCCCTCTCTATGGCTACACCTTC.

This clonotype was recorded once. The chain has TRBV5-4 and TRBJ1-4, with D maybe TRBD1 (5 bases). Germline V CDR1 and CDR2: SGHNT, YYREEE (reference sequence). CDR3 length equals 14 residues. Trimming removed 1 base at V and 8 bases at J, with 12 bases between. This CDR3 is CASSLPGKREKLFF. CDR3 sequence (DNA): TGTGCCAGCAGCTTGCCAGGGAAGAGGGAAAAACTGTTTTTT.

The rearrangement joins TRBV5-1 to TRBJ1-1; D remains unclear. V was pared by 4 bases and J by 7 bases, with 14 bases between. The CDR3 sequence is 13 residues long. Germline V CDR1 and CDR2: SGHRS, YFSETQ. The CDR3 is CASSLAGEGEAFF. The CDR3 nucleotides read TGCGCCAGCAGCCTGGCCGGTGAGGGTGAAGCTTTCTTT.

The rearrangement links TRBV7-9 to TRBJ2-5, with a possible D match to TRBD2 (6 bases). V lost 7 bases, J lost 5 bases, and 11 bases lay in between. The CDR3 totals 12 residues. From germline, CDR1 is SEHNR and CDR2 FQNEAQ (reference sequence). CDR3 nucleotide sequence: TGTGCCAGCACCTACAGCGGGGAGACCCAGTACTTC. This gives the protein CASTYSGETQYF.

The CDR3 coding sequence is TGTGCCAGCAAAGGGACTAGCGGGGGGTGGTTGTACAATGAGCAGTTCTTC. Residues: CASKGTSGGWLYNEQFF. The V call is TRBV6-8, the J call TRBJ2-1; TRBD2 aligns across 15 bases. Germline-derived CDR1 and CDR2 are MNHGY and SAAAGT. This CDR3 is built from 17 residues. With 7 bases clipped from V and 4 bases from J, the junction kept 8 bases outside the gene matches.

The chain carries TRBV6-6 and TRBJ1-5; no reliable D call. Germline CDR1 and CDR2: MNHNY and SVGAGI (reference sequence). This CDR3 is 16 amino acids long. The V end was cut by 2 bases, the J end by 5 bases, with 16 bases between. CDR3 sequence: CASSYHKDALDQPQHF. The CDR3 DNA is TGTGCCAGCAGTTACCATAAGGACGCTTTGGATCAGCCCCAGCATTTT.

Many counts were recorded for this clonotype. The chain combines TRBV29-1 with TRBJ2-3; 8 nucleotides agree with TRBD2. CDR1 is SQVTM and CDR2 is ANQGSEA in the germline V gene. V lost 8 bases to trimming and J lost 3 bases; unmatched junction nucleotides: 10. The CDR3 has 14 amino acids. CDR3 in amino acids: CSCQSGGPTDTQYF. As DNA, the CDR3 is TGCAGCTGCCAATCGGGGGGGCCGACAGATACGCAGTATTTT.

V usage is TRBV29-1 and J usage is TRBJ2-2; perhaps TRBD2 as D (6 bases). CDR3 length equals 14 residues. CDR1 and CDR2 (germline): SQVTM, ANQGSEA. Trimming cost V 4 bases and J 2 bases, with 11 bases left between them. CDR3 loop: CSVVSGVNTGELFF. CDR3 in DNA: TGCAGCGTTGTTTCGGGAGTAAACACCGGGGAGCTGTTTTTT.

J is TRBJ1-2 and V is TRBV20-1, with TRBD1 matching over 7 bases. The CDR3 totals 13 residues. CDR1 DFQATT and CDR2 SNEGSKA come from the germline V gene (reference sequence). V shed 3 bases, J shed 3 bases, and the junction held 4 bases outside the gene matches. CDR3 nucleotide sequence: TGCAGTGCTAGGCCCGACAGGGACTATGGCTACACCTTC. It yields the protein CSARPDRDYGYTF.

This clonotype was seen repeatedly, ten times or more. This chain uses TRBV12-3 or TRBV12-4 with TRBJ2-7; D tentatively reads TRBD1 or TRBD2 (6 bases each). The CDR3 sequence is 15 residues long. V was cut by 2 bases and J by 0 bases, with 11 bases left in between. Here the CDR3 DNA reads TGTGCCAGCAGTTTAAGGAGGGGGACCTCCTACGAGCAGTACTTC. Amino acids: CASSLRRGTSYEQYF.

This clonotype was found many times. The CDR3 loop is CSARAGGADTQYF. CDR3 DNA: TGCAGTGCGCGAGCTGGGGGCGCAGATACGCAGTATTTT. This chain links TRBV20-1 with TRBJ2-3, with D possibly being TRBD1 (6 bases). CDR1 and CDR2 (germline): DFQATT, SNEGSKA (reference sequence). The CDR3 has 13 amino acids. Trimming took off 6 bases at V and 4 bases at J, with 14 bases between the two ends.

The table lists this clonotype with a few counts. The rearrangement uses TRBV5-1 and TRBJ2-3; weak D call: TRBD2 (6 bases). Germline V gene data show CDR1 as SGHRS and CDR2 as YFSETQ. The CDR3 is 13 residues long. Between the trimmed V and J ends, which lost 4 bases and 11 bases, there was a span of 17 bases. For the CDR3, the DNA is TGCGCCAGCAGCGCCGACCCTAACGGGGGGCAGTATTTT. Its protein product is CASSADPNGGQYF.

The chain employs TRBV20-1 and TRBJ2-7, with D possibly matching TRBD2 (7 bases). The V and J ends lost 5 bases and 7 bases respectively, with 18 bases between them. CDR1 is DFQATT, CDR2 SNEGSKA, per germline (reference sequence). The CDR3 has 13 residues. CDR3 region: CSAGRGAHNEQYF. For the CDR3, the DNA is TGCAGTGCTGGCCGGGGGGCCCACAATGAGCAGTACTTC.

This chain connects TRBV12-3 or TRBV12-4 to TRBJ2-7; the match to TRBD1 covers 7 bases. The CDR3 is 14 residues long. Unmatched junction bases numbered 12, after V lost 6 bases and J lost 7 bases. The DNA for the CDR3 is TGTGCCAGCAGCCCGGGACAGATAGACAATGAGCAGTACTTC. Its translation: CASSPGQIDNEQYF.

Remarks on this clonotype: This may be a read error, as it is one base from a much larger clone. V and J are TRBV12-3 or TRBV12-4 and TRBJ1-6; D call uncertain. The CDR3 has 14 residues. V shed 5 bases and J shed 6 bases, with 11 bases lying between them. Here the CDR3 reads CASSVHGVNSPLHF. The CDR3 region has the DNA TGTGCCAGCAGTGTACACGGGGTTAATTCACCCCTCCACTTT.